Shown below are 32 T cell receptor beta chains from a single sample sequenced in a study of CD4+ T cells in melanoma. Clones were read by immunoSEQ multiplex PCR, and TCRdb kept only the in-frame ones, dropping some. The sample gives fewer than 150,000 clones, about nine tenths of which show up once; approximately 1.5% is in the top ten. The receptors originated from a human donor with melanoma.

The chain uses TRBV6-1 and TRBJ2-2, with 10 bases fitting TRBD2. Trimming at V came to 4 bases and at J to 0 bases, leaving 5 bases not matched to a gene. This CDR3 is built from 17 residues. The germline CDR1 and CDR2 sequences are MNHNS and SASEGT. CDR3 loop: CASSGASGGANTGELFF. DNA of the CDR3: TGTGCCAGCAGTGGGGCAAGCGGGGGGGCGAACACCGGGGAGCTGTTTTTT.

The V call is TRBV5-1, the J call TRBJ1-4; D unresolved. V gave up 4 bases and J gave up 6 bases, with 10 bases separating them. The CDR3 runs to 13 residues. CDR1 and CDR2 (germline): SGHRS, YFSETQ. Written as DNA, the CDR3 is TGCGCCAGCAGCGCAGCATCCCATGAAAAACTGTTTTTT. It is translated as CASSAASHEKLFF. Combining the CDR3 with reference TRBV5-1 and TRBJ1-4 gives the whole variable domain KAGVTQTPRYLIKTRGQQVTLSCSPISGHRSVSWYQQTPGQGLQFLFEYFSETQRNKGNFPGRFSGRQFSNSRSEMNVSTLELGDSALYLCASSAASHEKLFFGSGTQLSVL.

This CDR3 is CATTNSPSLSYNEQFF. The CDR3 DNA follows: TGTGCCACCACCAACTCCCCCAGCCTCTCCTACAATGAGCAGTTCTTC. The chain joins TRBV15 to TRBJ2-1; D not resolved. V lost 7 bases and J lost 0, with 16 bases in between. The CDR3 sequence is 16 residues long. CDR1 LNHNV and CDR2 YYDKDF come from the germline V gene (reference sequence).

The rearrangement joins TRBV7-3 to TRBJ2-7; perhaps D is TRBD1 or TRBD2 (7 bases each). Trimming took off 3 bases at V and 3 bases at J, with 12 bases between the two ends. The CDR3 runs 14 residues. In germline, CDR1 is SGHTA, CDR2 FQGTGA. CDR3 DNA: TGTGCCAGCAGCTTGGGAGGGGGCAACTACGAGCAGTACTTC. Amino acids: CASSLGGGNYEQYF.

This clone was counted between two and nine times. The chain has TRBV4-1 and TRBJ1-2; no clear D. Germline V CDR1 and CDR2: MGHRA, YSYEKL. The V gene lost 0 bases and the J gene lost 4 bases, with 15 bases spanning the gap. The CDR3 extends over 16 amino acids. DNA for the CDR3: TGCGCCAGCAGCCAAGACGTTACGGCAGCACCCTATGGCTACACCTTC. The encoded protein is CASSQDVTAAPYGYTF.

Only one count was recorded for this clone. The chain carries TRBV11-1 and TRBJ2-5, with D perhaps TRBD2 (5 bases). CDR1 and CDR2 (germline): SGHAT, FQDESV (reference sequence). The length of the CDR3 is 15 residues. The V gene lost 2 bases and the J gene lost 2 bases, with 12 bases spanning the gap. The CDR3 bases are TGTGCCAGCAGCTTACGACGGGGTGGGCAAGAGACCCAGTACTTC. Its translation: CASSLRRGGQETQYF.

This clone is a singleton in its sample. The gene calls are TRBV5-6 and TRBJ1-2; possibly TRBD1 for D (5 bases). There are 13 residues in the CDR3. Germline-derived CDR1 and CDR2 are SGHDT and YYEEEE. V gave up 0 bases and J gave up 5 bases, with 8 bases separating them. The CDR3 DNA reads TGTGCCAGCAGCTTGGGACAGTCGTATGGCTACACCTTC. It yields the protein CASSLGQSYGYTF. Drawing the rest from reference TRBV5-6 and TRBJ1-2, the complete variable domain is DAGVTQSPTHLIKTRGQQVTLRCSPKSGHDTVSWYQQALGQGPQFIFQYYEEEERQRGNFPDRFSGHQFPNYSSELNVNALLLGDSALYLCASSLGQSYGYTFGSGTRLTVV.

The chain combines TRBV9 with TRBJ1-2; TRBD1 matches 8 bases. This CDR3 is built from 13 residues. V was clipped by 3 bases and J by 3 bases; unmatched bases: 1. CDR1 is SGDLS and CDR2 is YYNGEE in the germline V gene. The CDR3 DNA reads TGTGCCAGCAGCGAGACAGGGGACTATGGCTACACCTTC. It codes for CASSETGDYGYTF.

J is TRBJ2-7 and V is TRBV19; D gene uncertain. Germline V CDR1 and CDR2: LNHDA, SQIVND (reference sequence). This CDR3 comprises 14 residues. Trimming removed 3 bases from V and 0 bases from J, with 9 bases in between. The CDR3 region has the DNA TGTGCCAGTAGTATTATGTACACCTCCTACGAGCAGTACTTC. Encoded protein: CASSIMYTSYEQYF.

This clone was seen ten or more times. The chain uses TRBV30 and TRBJ1-6, with a possible D match to TRBD1 (5 bases). CDR3 length equals 14 residues. Germline V lookup: CDR1 GTSNPN, CDR2 SVGIG (reference sequence). Trimming shortened V by 2 bases and J by 10 bases, and 15 bases separated the two germline ends. CDR3 in DNA: TGTGCCTGGAGTCTCCTTAACGAGGGGTCACCCCTCCACTTT. This gives the protein CAWSLLNEGSPLHF.

Notes on this clone: This CDR3 is also generated by other DNA sequences in the sample. This chain joins TRBV30 and TRBJ1-5; TRBD1 might be the D (6 bases). Trimming took 0 bases from V and 4 from J, leaving 7 bases between them. CDR1 and CDR2 from the germline V gene are GTSNPN and SVGIG (reference sequence). CDR3 length: 13 amino acids. The chain's CDR3 is CAWSVQGNQPQHF. DNA of the CDR3: TGTGCCTGGAGTGTACAGGGAAATCAGCCCCAGCATTTT.

J is TRBJ2-7 and V is TRBV2; D call uncertain. There are 13 residues in the CDR3. The germline V and J ends were trimmed by 7 bases and 2 bases, with 12 bases remaining between them. Germline assignment: CDR1 SNHLY and CDR2 FYNNEI. Here the CDR3 reads CASTSAGPYEQYF. The CDR3 DNA follows: TGTGCCAGCACCTCGGCAGGCCCCTACGAGCAGTACTTC.

The rearrangement links TRBV6-5 to TRBJ1-2, with TRBD1 identical over 8 bases. Germline CDR1 and CDR2: MNHEY and SVGAGI. The V gene end was trimmed by 2 bases and the J gene end by 5 bases; junction bases not matched to a gene: 7. The CDR3 sequence is 15 residues long. In DNA, the CDR3 is TGTGCCAGCAGTTACGGCCCGACAGGGGCATATGGCTACACCTTC. It encodes CASSYGPTGAYGYTF.

The V gene is TRBV7-9, the J gene TRBJ1-6; D gene unclear. The CDR3 runs to 13 residues. V was trimmed by 4 bases and J by 5 bases, leaving 6 bases between them. CDR1 and CDR2 (germline): SEHNR, FQNEAQ (reference sequence). The CDR3, as DNA: TGTGCCAGCAGCTCACGGGATAATTCACCCCTCCACTTT. This gives the protein CASSSRDNSPLHF.

A single count supports this clone. The chain recombines TRBV7-2 with TRBJ2-7; no clear D. Germline-derived CDR1 and CDR2 are SGHTA and FQGNSA. This CDR3 contains 15 residues. V was shortened by 1 base and J by 1 base, with 11 bases between the two germline ends. The CDR3 bases are TGTGCCAGCAGCTTAGGGGCCTCTATGTCCTACGAGCAGTACTTC. This gives the protein CASSLGASMSYEQYF. The full variable domain, with the rest looked up from reference TRBV7-2 and TRBJ2-7, is GAGVSQSPSNKVTEKGKDVELRCDPISGHTALYWYRQSLGQGLEFLIYFQGNSAPDKSGLPSDRFSAERTGGSVSTLTIQRTQQEDSAVYLCASSLGASMSYEQYFGPGTRLTVT.

V usage is TRBV7-8 and J usage is TRBJ2-1; TRBD1 agrees at 11 bases. In germline, CDR1 is SGHVS, CDR2 FQNEAQ. The CDR3 has 16 amino acids. J was trimmed by 10 bases and V by 5 bases; bases with no gene match: 13. The CDR3 spells CASSPPGTGGPEEQFF. In DNA, the CDR3 is TGTGCCAGCAGCCCGCCCGGGACAGGGGGACCTGAGGAGCAGTTCTTC.

This chain uses TRBV30 with TRBJ2-2; D unresolved. With 1 base removed from V and 8 bases from J, the gap between germline ends came to 11 bases. This CDR3 is 13 amino acids long. The V gene's germline CDR1 is GTSNPN and CDR2 SVGIG (reference sequence). The DNA for the CDR3 is TGTGCCTGGAGTGGTGGTTTAGAGGGGGAGCTGTTTTTT. Residues: CAWSGGLEGELFF.

In nucleotides, the CDR3 is TGTGCCAGCAGTTTAACCGGGACAGGGGGCGAGACCCAGTACTTC. This gives the protein CASSLTGTGGETQYF. The chain couples TRBV6-1 to TRBJ2-5, with 12 nucleotides matching TRBD1. With V trimmed by 5 bases and J by 5 bases, 6 bases remained unmatched. Germline V gene sequence: CDR1 MNHNS, CDR2 SASEGT. This CDR3 region has 15 residues.

This rearrangement joins TRBV6-1 to TRBJ1-2; a possible D gene is TRBD1 (6 bases). The CDR3 covers 18 residues. Trimming pared 3 bases from V and 4 bases from J, leaving 24 bases between. CDR1 is MNHNS and CDR2 is SASEGT in the germline V gene. For the CDR3, the DNA is TGTGCCAGCAGTGAGTTCCCCGGGACAATCGCTACCTTCTATGGCTACACCTTC. This encodes CASSEFPGTIATFYGYTF.

The rearrangement joins TRBV2 to TRBJ1-2; unclear D gene. Per germline, CDR1 SNHLY and CDR2 FYNNEI. V dropped 11 bases and J dropped 0 bases, with 13 bases sitting between them. This CDR3 has 13 residues. CDR3 in DNA: TGTGCCGGTCGTTCCAGCCCTAACTATGGCTACACCTTC. This translates into CAGRSSPNYGYTF.

The chain recombines TRBV5-1 with TRBJ1-1, with D hard to call. CDR1 SGHRS and CDR2 YFSETQ come from the germline V gene. This CDR3 comprises 12 residues. The V and J ends lost 4 bases and 1 base respectively, with 5 bases between them. The CDR3 DNA sequence: TGCGCCAGCAGCGAGCCGAACACTGAAGCTTTCTTT. It encodes CASSEPNTEAFF.

The gene calls are TRBV9 and TRBJ1-3; D might be TRBD1 (6 bases). Germline CDR1 and CDR2: SGDLS and YYNGEE. The CDR3 length is 18 residues. Trimming removed 4 bases from V and 9 bases from J, with 29 bases in between. CDR3 region: CASSTRTDTRPGSVTIYF. The DNA of the CDR3 is TGTGCCAGCAGCACCCGGACAGACACCAGGCCTGGATCGGTCACCATATATTTT.

The gene calls are TRBV2 and TRBJ2-7; D is unresolved. Between the trimmed V and J ends, which lost 3 bases and 2 bases, there was a span of 11 bases. Germline-derived CDR1 and CDR2 are SNHLY and FYNNEI. This CDR3 has 14 amino acids. CDR3 sequence: CASSDPWTTYEQYF. As DNA, the CDR3 is TGTGCCAGCAGTGACCCCTGGACCACCTACGAGCAGTACTTC. Together with reference TRBV2 and TRBJ2-7, the CDR3 gives the full variable domain: EPEVTQTPSHQVTQMGQEVILRCVPISNHLYFYWYRQILGQKVEFLVSFYNNEISEKSEIFDDQFSVERPDGSNFTLKIRSTKLEDSAMYFCASSDPWTTYEQYFGPGTRLTVT.

The V and J genes are TRBV7-8 and TRBJ1-1; 9 nucleotides align to TRBD1. The CDR3 loop spans 16 amino acids. CDR1 SGHVS and CDR2 FQNEAQ come from the germline V gene. Germline trimming cut 2 bases from V and 4 bases from J; bases unmatched to any gene: 8. For the CDR3, the DNA is TGTGCCAGCAGCTTAAGCCTGGGACAGGGTATCACTGAAGCTTTCTTT. Amino acid sequence: CASSLSLGQGITEAFF. The full variable domain, its missing parts supplied by reference TRBV7-8 and TRBJ1-1, is GAGVSQSPRYKVAKRGQDVALRCDPISGHVSLFWYQQALGQGPEFLTYFQNEAQLDKSGLPSDRFFAERPEGSVSTLKIQRTQQEDSAVYLCASSLSLGQGITEAFFGQGTRLTVV.

This chain connects TRBV4-2 to TRBJ2-1; the D is unclear. Trimming took 0 bases from V and 10 from J, leaving 7 bases between them. Germline assignment: CDR1 LGHNA and CDR2 YNFKEQ. CDR3 length: 12 residues. CDR3 DNA: TGTGCCAGCAGCCAAGAAGGATCGGAGCAGTTCTTC. Translation: CASSQEGSEQFF.

V usage is TRBV30 and J usage is TRBJ2-1, with a tentative D call TRBD1 (5 bases). The CDR3 contains 15 residues. Germline CDR1 reads GTSNPN; CDR2 reads SVGIG (reference sequence). V was cut by 3 bases and J by 8 bases, with 20 bases left in between. The CDR3 reads CAWSALGVNRDEQFF. The CDR3, as DNA: TGTGCCTGGAGCGCATTAGGGGTCAATCGGGATGAGCAGTTCTTC.

This clone was seen a few times. This sequence joins TRBV10-2 and TRBJ2-5; 10 bases fit TRBD1. Germline CDR1 is WSHSY and CDR2 is SAAADI. Trimming removed 7 bases from V and 3 bases from J; junction bases left unmatched: 14. The CDR3 has 17 residues. The DNA of the CDR3 is TGCGCCAGCAACCGTTGGGGACAGGGGTCCGATAAAGAGACCCAGTACTTC. Protein product: CASNRWGQGSDKETQYF.

The chain uses TRBV7-8 and TRBJ1-1; possibly TRBD1 for D (5 bases). The CDR3 totals 14 residues. V was pared by 5 bases and J by 1 base, with 11 bases between. Germline V gene data show CDR1 as SGHVS and CDR2 as FQNEAQ. The CDR3 DNA follows: TGTGCCAGCAGCAAGACGCAGGGGAACACTGAAGCTTTCTTT. Amino acid sequence: CASSKTQGNTEAFF.

This clone was seen just once. V gene TRBV7-2 combines with J gene TRBJ1-1; D gene ambiguous. The germline V and J ends were trimmed by 1 base and 1 base, with 10 bases remaining between them. Germline V gives CDR1 SGHTA, CDR2 FQGNSA. This CDR3 has 15 amino acids. The DNA for the CDR3 is TGTGCCAGCAGCTTAGACGCGGGGAGGAACACTGAAGCTTTCTTT. Translated: CASSLDAGRNTEAFF.

V usage is TRBV7-9 and J usage is TRBJ2-5; no clear D gene. Trimming took off 5 bases at V and 2 bases at J, with 15 bases between the two ends. The germline CDR1 and CDR2 sequences are SEHNR and FQNEAQ (reference sequence). This CDR3 is 15 amino acids long. The CDR3 sequence: CASSAIRWGQETQYF. CDR3 sequence (DNA): TGTGCCAGCAGCGCTATCCGGTGGGGACAAGAGACCCAGTACTTC.

CDR3 loop: CASSRTGGGLTQYF. For the CDR3, the DNA is TGTGCCAGCAGCCGAACAGGGGGGGGGTTGACCCAGTACTTC. This chain uses TRBV7-6 with TRBJ2-5; D possibly corresponds to TRBD1 (8 bases). Trimming cost V 5 bases and J 7 bases, with 17 bases left between them. Germline CDR1 is SGHVS and CDR2 is FNYEAQ. The CDR3 sequence is 14 residues long.

This rearrangement joins TRBV6-5 to TRBJ1-4; no reliable D call. Germline V lookup: CDR1 MNHEY, CDR2 SVGAGI. The CDR3 spans 14 residues. Trimming removed 6 bases at V and 7 bases at J, with 15 bases between. The CDR3 sequence is CASRTRPGGEKLFF. DNA for the CDR3: TGTGCCAGCAGGACTCGACCAGGCGGTGAAAAACTGTTTTTT.